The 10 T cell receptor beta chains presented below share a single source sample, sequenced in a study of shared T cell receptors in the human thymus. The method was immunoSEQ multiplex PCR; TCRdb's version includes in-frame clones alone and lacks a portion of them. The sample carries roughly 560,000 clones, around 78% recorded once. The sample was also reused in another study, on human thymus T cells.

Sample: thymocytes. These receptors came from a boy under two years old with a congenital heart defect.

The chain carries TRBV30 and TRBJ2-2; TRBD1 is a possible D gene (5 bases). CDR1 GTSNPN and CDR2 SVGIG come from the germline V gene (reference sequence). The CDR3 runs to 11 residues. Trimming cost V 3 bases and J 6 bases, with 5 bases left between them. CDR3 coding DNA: TGTGCCTGGAGGGGGCCCGGGGAGCTGTTTTTT. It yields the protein CAWRGPGELFF. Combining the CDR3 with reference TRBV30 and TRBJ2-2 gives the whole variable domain SQTIHQWPATLVQPVGSPLSLECTVEGTSNPNLYWYRQAAGRGLQLLFYSVGIGQISSEVPQNLSASRPQDRQFILSSKKLLLSDSGFYLCAWRGPGELFFGEGSRLTVL.

The CDR3 bases are TGTGCCAGTAGTATAGCCATTGCGGGAGGGCTCTACGAGCAGTACTTC. It codes for CASSIAIAGGLYEQYF. The V and J genes are TRBV19 and TRBJ2-7; 9 nucleotides match TRBD2. The CDR3 has 16 amino acids. CDR1 LNHDA and CDR2 SQIVND come from the germline V gene (reference sequence). V shed 1 base, J shed 3 bases, and the junction held 7 bases outside the gene matches. The whole variable domain, remainder taken from reference TRBV19 and TRBJ2-7, is DGGITQSPKYLFRKEGQNVTLSCEQNLNHDAMYWYRQDPGQGLRLIYYSQIVNDFQKGDIAEGYSVSREKKESFPLTVTSAQKNPTAFYLCASSIAIAGGLYEQYFGPGTRLTVT.

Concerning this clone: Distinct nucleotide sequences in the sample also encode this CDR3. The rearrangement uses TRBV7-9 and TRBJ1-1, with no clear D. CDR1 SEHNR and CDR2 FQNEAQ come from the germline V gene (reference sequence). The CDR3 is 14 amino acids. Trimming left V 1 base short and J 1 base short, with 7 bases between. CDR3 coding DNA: TGTGCCAGCAGCTTAGTCGGGTCGAACACTGAAGCTTTCTTT. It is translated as CASSLVGSNTEAFF.

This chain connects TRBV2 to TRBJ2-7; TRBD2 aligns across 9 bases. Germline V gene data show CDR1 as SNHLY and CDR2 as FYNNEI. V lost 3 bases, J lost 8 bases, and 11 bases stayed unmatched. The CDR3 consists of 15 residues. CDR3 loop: CASSEVPSGVGKQYF. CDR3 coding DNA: TGTGCCAGCAGTGAGGTACCTAGCGGGGTGGGTAAGCAGTACTTC.

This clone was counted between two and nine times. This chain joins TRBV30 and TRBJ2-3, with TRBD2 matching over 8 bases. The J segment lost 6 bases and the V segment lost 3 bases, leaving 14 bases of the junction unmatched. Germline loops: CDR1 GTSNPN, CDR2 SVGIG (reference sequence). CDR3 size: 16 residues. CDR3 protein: CAWRVASGSGYDTQYF. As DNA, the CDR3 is TGTGCCTGGAGGGTGGCGAGCGGGAGTGGCTACGATACGCAGTATTTT. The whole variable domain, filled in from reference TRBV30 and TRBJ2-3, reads SQTIHQWPATLVQPVGSPLSLECTVEGTSNPNLYWYRQAAGRGLQLLFYSVGIGQISSEVPQNLSASRPQDRQFILSSKKLLLSDSGFYLCAWRVASGSGYDTQYFGPGTRLTVL.

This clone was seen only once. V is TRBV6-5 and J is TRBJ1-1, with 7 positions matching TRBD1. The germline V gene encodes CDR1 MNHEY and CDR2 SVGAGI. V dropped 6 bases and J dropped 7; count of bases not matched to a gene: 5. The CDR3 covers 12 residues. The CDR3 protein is CASSRQGNEAFF. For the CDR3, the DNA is TGTGCCAGCAGCCGACAGGGAAATGAAGCTTTCTTT.

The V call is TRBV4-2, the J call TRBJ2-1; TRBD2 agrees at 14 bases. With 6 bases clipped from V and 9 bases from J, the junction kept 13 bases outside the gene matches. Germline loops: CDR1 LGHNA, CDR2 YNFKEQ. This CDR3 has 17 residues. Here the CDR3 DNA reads TGTGCCAGCAGGCCCAAGACTAGCGGGAGGGGTGGTGGTGAGCAGTTCTTC. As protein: CASRPKTSGRGGGEQFF.

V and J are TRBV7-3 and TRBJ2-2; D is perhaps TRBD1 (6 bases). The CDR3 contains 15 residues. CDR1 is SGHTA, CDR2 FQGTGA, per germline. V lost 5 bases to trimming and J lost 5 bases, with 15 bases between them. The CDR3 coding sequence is TGTGCCAGCAGCAACAGGGTGTCGGAGACCGGGGAGCTGTTTTTT. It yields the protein CASSNRVSETGELFF.

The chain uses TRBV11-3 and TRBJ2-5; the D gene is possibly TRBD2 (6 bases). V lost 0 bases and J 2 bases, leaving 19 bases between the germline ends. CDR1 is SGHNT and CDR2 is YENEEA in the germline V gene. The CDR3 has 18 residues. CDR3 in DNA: TGTGCCAGCAGCTTAGATTCTCGGGGGTCCCGTTCACAAGAGACCCAGTACTTC. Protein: CASSLDSRGSRSQETQYF.

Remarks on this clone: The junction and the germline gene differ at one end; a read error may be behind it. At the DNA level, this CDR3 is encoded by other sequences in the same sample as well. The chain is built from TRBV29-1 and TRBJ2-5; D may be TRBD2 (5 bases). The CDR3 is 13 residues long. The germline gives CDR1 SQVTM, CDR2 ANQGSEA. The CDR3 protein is CSVRRVFLETQYF. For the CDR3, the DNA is TGTAGCGTGAGGCGTGTGTTTTTGGAGACCCAGTACTTC.